A selection of T cell receptor beta chains follows, all from one sample in a study of blood T cell repertoires in COVID-19. Sequencing used immunoSEQ multiplex PCR; TCRdb keeps in-frame clones, though not all of them. The repertoire holds around 230,000 clones, 86% seen once, with 2.2% in the top ten. Sample: peripheral blood. The receptor source for this set is a man aged 25-45 years who had recovered from COVID-19. The CDR3 runs from the conserved cysteine through the conserved F or W. The D gene is left open where the match is weak. Not all rows give a size; the values are once, few, many and, for expanded clones, a class.

V,D,size,J,CDR3,DNA
TRBV19,.,once,TRBJ1-5,CASGAWAGSTNQPQHF,TGTGCCAGTGGCGCATGGGCAGGATCGACCAATCAGCCCCAGCATTTT
TRBV10-3,.,.,TRBJ2-7,CAIRDSSYEQYF,TGTGCCATCAGGGACAGTTCCTACGAGCAGTACTTC
TRBV20-1,.,.,TRBJ1-6,CSASSGPDNKNSPLHF,TGCAGTGCTAGTTCAGGTCCGGATAATAAGAATTCACCCCTCCACTTT
TRBV6-5,.,.,TRBJ1-3,CASSYSGSSGNTIYF,TGTGCCAGCAGTTACTCCGGGAGCTCTGGAAACACCATATATTTT
TRBV7-2,.,.,TRBJ2-7,CASRSGVASYEQYF,TGTGCCAGCAGATCGGGGGTAGCATCCTACGAGCAGTACTTC
TRBV7-2,TRBD1,.,TRBJ1-3,CASSSLGTGGSGNTIYF,TGTGCCAGCAGCTCTCTCGGGACAGGAGGATCTGGAAACACCATATATTTT
TRBV21-1,.,.,TRBJ1-6,CASSHDQGASYNSPLHF,TGTGCCAGCAGCCACGACCAGGGGGCATCCTATAATTCACCCCTCCACTTT
TRBV12-3/TRBV12-4,.,few,TRBJ1-6,CASSLRENSPLHF,TGTGCCAGCAGTTTACGCGAGAATTCACCCCTCCACTTT
TRBV7-6,TRBD1,once,TRBJ1-1,CASSWSGGRGTEAFF,TGTGCCAGCAGCTGGAGCGGGGGCAGGGGGACTGAAGCTTTCTTT
TRBV13,TRBD2,.,TRBJ2-1,CASSLETSGGPGYNEQFF,TGTGCCAGCAGCTTAGAGACTAGCGGGGGCCCTGGTTACAATGAGCAGTTCTTC
TRBV19,.,few,TRBJ1-5,CASSSTGRQPQHF,TGTGCCAGTAGTAGTACAGGGCGTCAGCCCCAGCATTTT
TRBV6-1,.,few,TRBJ1-1,CASSEAAENTEAFF,TGTGCCAGCAGTGAAGCGGCCGAGAACACTGAAGCTTTCTTT
TRBV9,.,once,TRBJ1-2,CASSVQENYGYTF,TGTGCCAGCAGCGTGCAGGAAAACTATGGCTACACCTTC
TRBV5-1,TRBD1,.,TRBJ2-3,CASSLEGAQRDTQYF,TGCGCCAGCAGCTTGGAGGGGGCGCAACGGGATACGCAGTATTTT
TRBV4-1,TRBD2,.,TRBJ2-1,CASSQLGLAGGNNEQFF,TGCGCCAGCAGCCAATTAGGACTAGCGGGGGGGAACAATGAGCAGTTCTTC
TRBV2,TRBD1,.,TRBJ1-5,CASSEGTGNQPQHF,TGTGCCAGCAGTGAAGGGACAGGGAATCAGCCCCAGCATTTT
TRBV11-2,.,.,TRBJ2-4,CASSYLEGPLTFQYF,TGTGCCAGCAGCTACCTAGAGGGCCCCCTAACGTTTCAGTACTTC
TRBV19,TRBD2,.,TRBJ2-2,CASGPGLAAGELFF,TGTGCCAGCGGTCCGGGACTAGCGGCTGGGGAGCTGTTTTTT
TRBV6-5,TRBD1,.,TRBJ1-5,CASSRTGVLQPQHF,TGTGCCAGCAGCCGGACAGGGGTTTTGCAGCCCCAGCATTTT
TRBV5-8,.,.,TRBJ1-1,CASGSAVRGYTEAFF,TGTGCCAGCGGGTCGGCAGTGAGAGGGTACACTGAAGCTTTCTTT
TRBV10-2,TRBD1,.,TRBJ1-3,CASSGGTAGNTIYF,TGCGCCAGCAGTGGTGGGACAGCTGGAAACACCATATATTTT
TRBV27,.,.,TRBJ1-2,CASTRSIKRAGAYGYTF,TGTGCCAGCACAAGATCAATAAAGCGAGCGGGAGCCTATGGCTACACCTTC
TRBV19,.,few,TRBJ2-7,CASSRGLATYEQYF,TGTGCCAGTAGTCGTGGGCTAGCGACCTACGAGCAGTACTTC